The 6 T cell receptor beta chains presented below share a single source sample, sequenced in a study of neurological immune-mediated disorders. A single record per CDR3 protein comes from TCRdb applying MiXCR to the 5' RACE reads. The data show 95,000 or so distinct CDR3 sequences, roughly 4% seen once. The material sequenced was PBMCs. The receptors were gathered from a woman younger than 30 with multiple sclerosis.

This clonotype appeared many times. CDR3 in amino acids: CASTTITLGNTEAFF. The CDR3 DNA reads TGTGCCAGCACCACAATTACATTGGGGAACACTGAAGCTTTCTTT. The gene calls are TRBV6-5 and TRBJ1-1, with no clear D. V was trimmed by 7 bases and J by 1 base, leaving 16 bases between them. CDR3 length equals 15 residues. Germline V lookup: CDR1 MNHEY, CDR2 SVGAGI.

This clonotype showed up many times. The chain links TRBV20-1 to TRBJ1-4; D uncertain. V was trimmed by 8 bases and J by 8 bases, leaving 21 bases between them. The germline gives CDR1 DFQATT, CDR2 SNEGSKA (reference sequence). The CDR3 runs to 14 residues. The CDR3, as DNA: TGCAGTTCAAAATCGCCCCATAACTCGGAAAAACTGTTTTTT. Encoded protein: CSSKSPHNSEKLFF.

This clonotype was observed many times. The chain couples TRBV15 to TRBJ2-3; D gene uncertain. CDR3 length: 12 residues. Germline V gene data show CDR1 as LNHNV and CDR2 as YYDKDF (reference sequence). The ends were cut back, 4 bases at V and 8 bases at J, with 10 bases in the middle. CDR3 nucleotides: TGTGCCACCAGCATTGACCGGCTTACGCAGTATTTT. Its translation: CATSIDRLTQYF.

This clonotype has ten or more counts. The chain is built from TRBV20-1 and TRBJ2-6; maybe TRBD1 (6 bases). Between the trimmed V and J ends, which lost 0 bases and 3 bases, there was a span of 12 bases. The CDR3 is made up of 16 amino acids. Germline V gene lookup returns CDR1 DFQATT and CDR2 SNEGSKA (reference sequence). The chain's CDR3 is CSAREDSFGGANVLTF. The CDR3 DNA reads as TGCAGTGCTAGAGAGGACAGCTTCGGTGGGGCCAACGTCCTGACTTTC.

This clonotype was counted ten times or more. This chain uses TRBV20-1 with TRBJ2-7, with 7 bases identical to TRBD1. CDR3 length: 14 amino acids. Germline loops: CDR1 DFQATT, CDR2 SNEGSKA (reference sequence). V dropped 5 bases and J dropped 2; count of bases not matched to a gene: 9. CDR3 residues: CSAARDSHPYEQYF. The CDR3 coding sequence is TGCAGTGCTGCCCGGGACAGCCACCCCTACGAGCAGTACTTC.

This clonotype was counted at least ten times. The V call is TRBV4-1, the J call TRBJ2-3; D remains ambiguous. The CDR3 covers 14 residues. Per the germline V gene, CDR1 is MGHRA and CDR2 is YSYEKL. Trimming shortened V by 0 bases and J by 6 bases, and 10 bases separated the two germline ends. The CDR3 here is CASSQEEPLDTQYF. The CDR3 nucleotides read TGCGCCAGCAGCCAAGAAGAACCACTGGATACGCAGTATTTT.